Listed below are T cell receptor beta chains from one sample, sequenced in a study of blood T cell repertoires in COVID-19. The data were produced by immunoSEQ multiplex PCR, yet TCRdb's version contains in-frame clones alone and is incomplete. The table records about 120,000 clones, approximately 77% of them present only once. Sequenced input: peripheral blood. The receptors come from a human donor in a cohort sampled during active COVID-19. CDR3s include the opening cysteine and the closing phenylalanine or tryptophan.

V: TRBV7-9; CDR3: CASSLVLGLAGDEQYF
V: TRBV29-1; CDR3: CSVEGADGSYEQYF
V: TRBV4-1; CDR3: CASSQSGTPDEAFF
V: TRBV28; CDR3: CASSFLSPSGTSYEQYF
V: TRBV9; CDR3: CASSVGPSGGNNEQFF
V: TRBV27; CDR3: CASSLWYGEKLFF
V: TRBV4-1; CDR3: CASSQDQGLAGIGYEQYF
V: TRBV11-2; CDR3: CASSRTGTGFHEQYF
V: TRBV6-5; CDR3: CASGPLAGEQYF
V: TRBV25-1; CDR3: CASSAPGSMNTEAFF
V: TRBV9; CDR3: CASSVFGALNEKLFF
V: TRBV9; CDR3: CASSFIADRANTEAFF
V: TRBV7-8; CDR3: CASSLVAGTASYGYTF
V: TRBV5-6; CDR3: CASSPRGVYEQYF
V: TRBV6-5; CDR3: CASEKNPLNYGYTF
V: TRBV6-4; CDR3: CASSDSHSPNEKLFF
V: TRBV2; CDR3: CASSTGRRNSPLHF
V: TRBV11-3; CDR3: CASSPGTGISRANVLTF
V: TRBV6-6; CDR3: CASRAGTKNTEAFF
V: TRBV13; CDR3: CASSGDSYGTEAFF
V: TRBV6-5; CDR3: CASSPTVNYGYTF
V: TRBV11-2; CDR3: CASSRYHSSYNSPLHF
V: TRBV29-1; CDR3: CSVAGTLAGEGIDEQFF
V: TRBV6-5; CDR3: CASRPPTGGAGGYTF
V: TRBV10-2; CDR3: CASSEYRKYEQYF
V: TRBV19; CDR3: CASSIGRQATYEQYF
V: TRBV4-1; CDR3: CASSQDSGVGNSPLHF
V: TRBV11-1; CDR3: CASSFRQGTLSYEQYF
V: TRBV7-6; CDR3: CASSRGTGGSVDEQYF
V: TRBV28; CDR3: CASSLAGNSYEQYF
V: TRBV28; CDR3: CASFARGARHTEAFF
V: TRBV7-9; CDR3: CASSAGGFKNYEQYF
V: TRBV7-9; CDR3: CASSPTGGRETQYF
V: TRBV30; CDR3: CAWSAGTLREQYF
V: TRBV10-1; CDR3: CASSEGIAGRNEQYF
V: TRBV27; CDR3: CASVPLALSSYNEQFF
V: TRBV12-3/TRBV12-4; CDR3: CASSSGLLYGYTF